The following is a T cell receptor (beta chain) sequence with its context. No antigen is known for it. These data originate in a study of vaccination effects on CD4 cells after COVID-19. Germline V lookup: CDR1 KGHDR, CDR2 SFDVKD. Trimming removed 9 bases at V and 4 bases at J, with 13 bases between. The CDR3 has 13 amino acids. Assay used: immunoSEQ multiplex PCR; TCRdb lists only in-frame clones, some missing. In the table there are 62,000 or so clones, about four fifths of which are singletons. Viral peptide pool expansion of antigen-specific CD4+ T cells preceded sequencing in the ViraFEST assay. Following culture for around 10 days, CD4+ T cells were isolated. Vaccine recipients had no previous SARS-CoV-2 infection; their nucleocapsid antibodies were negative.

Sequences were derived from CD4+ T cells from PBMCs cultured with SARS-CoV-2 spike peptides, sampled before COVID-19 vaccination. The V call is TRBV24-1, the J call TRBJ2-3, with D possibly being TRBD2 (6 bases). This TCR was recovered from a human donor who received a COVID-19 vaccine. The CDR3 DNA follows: TGTGCCACCCGGTTGGGGGGTGCAGATACGCAGTATTTT. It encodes CATRLGGADTQYF.